This TCR beta chain was documented in a study of OX40 agonist ivuxolimab in advanced cancers. About the research overall: Enrollees could have had prior anti-PD-1, anti-PD-L1 or anti-CTLA-4 therapy, which over 35% had received.

The table came from immunoSEQ multiplex PCR; TCRdb's copy has only in-frame clones and leaves some out. The repertoire holds about 66,000 clones, with over 65% as singletons. This CDR3 contains 14 residues. Per germline, CDR1 SGHTA and CDR2 FQGNSA. Trimming stripped 5 bases from V and 4 bases from J, with 11 bases between. The chain recombines TRBV7-2 with TRBJ1-4; a possible D gene is TRBD1 (6 bases). Sequenced here: CD4+ or CD8+ T cells sorted from blood, sampled in a trial of the OX40 agonist ivuxolimab. The source of this sequence is an adult with an advanced solid tumor such as melanoma, head and neck, liver or kidney cancer. CDR3 sequence (DNA): TGTGCCAGCAGCCGCACACAGGGTAATGAAAAACTGTTTTTT. This translates into CASSRTQGNEKLFF.